This TCR beta chain is drawn from a study of T cell responses to AZD1222 COVID-19 vaccine. Study results and limitations: Repertoires in all cases were sampled only once the peak T cell response had passed. The span of vaccine-associated CD4 TCRs extended across spike, with dominance at 160-218 and 743-854. Baseline seropositivity occurred in only a handful of AZD1222 recipients. White British donors predominated, females outnumbered males, and clonal diversity was possibly underestimated.

This clone rates as medium-sized. Antigen specificity is unknown. CDR1 is SGHVS, CDR2 FQNEAQ, per germline. There are 15 residues in the CDR3. V was shortened by 2 bases and J by 5 bases, with 16 bases between the two germline ends. Sequencing was performed with immunoSEQ multiplex PCR; in TCRdb, only in-frame clones are kept and a portion is missing. Among 55,000 to 85,000 clones listed, less than 90% were seen once. This sequence was found in an adult in good health. This chain joins TRBV7-8 and TRBJ2-7; D is perhaps TRBD1 (5 bases). The sequenced sample was peripheral blood, obtained on day 0 of AZD1222 vaccination. The CDR3 reads CASSLFSFQGNEQYF. The CDR3 DNA reads TGTGCCAGCAGCTTATTTTCGTTCCAGGGCAACGAGCAGTACTTC.